The 3 T cell receptor beta chains reported below all come from one sample, sequenced in a study of cytomegalovirus exposure and HLA in healthy donors. The study ran its PCR with 60 Vbeta and 13 Jbeta primers. Sequenced by immunoSEQ multiplex PCR; TCRdb stores in-frame clones only, minus some. The sample includes around 130,000 clones, roughly 68% of them seen just once. The source material was PBMCs. The source of these receptors is a woman aged 50 to 60 in good health and CMV-seropositive.

This clone occurred a few times. The V and J genes are TRBV7-6 and TRBJ2-3; TRBD2 matches 12 bases. The CDR3 sequence is 16 residues long. Looked up from germline, CDR1 is SGHVS and CDR2 is FNYEAQ. With V trimmed by 5 bases and J by 0 bases, 3 bases remained unmatched. The CDR3 sequence: CASSIGTSGSTDTQYF. The CDR3 nucleotides are TGTGCCAGCAGCATCGGGACTAGCGGGAGCACAGATACGCAGTATTTT.

The rearrangement links TRBV18 to TRBJ2-2; D possibly corresponds to TRBD1 (6 bases). CDR3 length: 15 residues. Between the trimmed V and J ends, which lost 2 bases and 5 bases, there was a span of 12 bases. Germline CDR1 is KGHSH and CDR2 is LQKENI. The CDR3, as DNA: TGTGCCAGCTCACCAACGTCAGGGGTAACCGGGGAGCTGTTTTTT. Its translation is CASSPTSGVTGELFF.

This clone turned up a few times. This chain joins TRBV6-5 and TRBJ1-6; the D gene is possibly TRBD1 (6 bases). Per germline, CDR1 MNHEY and CDR2 SVGAGI. The CDR3 runs to 13 residues. V shed 6 bases and J shed 10 bases, with 13 bases lying between them. CDR3 sequence: CASRRGFDSPLHF. The CDR3, as DNA: TGTGCCAGCAGGAGGGGGTTTGACTCACCCCTCCACTTT.